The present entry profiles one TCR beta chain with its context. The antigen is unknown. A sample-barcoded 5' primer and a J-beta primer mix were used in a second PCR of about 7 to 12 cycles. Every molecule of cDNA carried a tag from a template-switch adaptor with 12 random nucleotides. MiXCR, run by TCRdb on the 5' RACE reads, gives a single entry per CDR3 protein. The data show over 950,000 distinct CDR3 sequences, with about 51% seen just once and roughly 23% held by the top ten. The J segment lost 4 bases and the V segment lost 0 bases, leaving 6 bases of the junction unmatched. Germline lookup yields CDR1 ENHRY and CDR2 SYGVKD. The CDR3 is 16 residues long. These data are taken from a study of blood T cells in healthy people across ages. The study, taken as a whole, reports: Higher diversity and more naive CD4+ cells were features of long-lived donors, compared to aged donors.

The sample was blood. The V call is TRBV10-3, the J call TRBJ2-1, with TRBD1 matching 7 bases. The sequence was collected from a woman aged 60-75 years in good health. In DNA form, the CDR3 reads TGTGCCATCAGTGAGTCGGGCAGGGGGTGGTACAATGAGCAGTTCTTC. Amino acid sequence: CAISESGRGWYNEQFF.